The 10 T cell receptor beta chains below were found in one sample sequenced in a study of Graves' ophthalmopathy and Graves' hyperthyroidism. The TCR beta CDR3 regions underwent amplification from RNA transcripts. HTBI-primed first-round RT-PCR preceded second-round multiplex PCR. TCRdb itself ran the multiplex PCR reads through MiXCR, one entry per CDR3 protein. Of about 700,000 distinct CDR3 sequences in the sample, 40% were seen once. The material sequenced was peripheral blood. These receptors all stem from an adult man with Graves' ophthalmopathy.

This clonotype was detected a few times. The chain links TRBV7-9 to TRBJ2-7, with D possibly being TRBD1 (5 bases). This CDR3 region has 15 residues. The V gene's germline CDR1 is SEHNR and CDR2 FQNEAQ (reference sequence). V was pared by 3 bases and J by 4 bases, with 16 bases between. Written as DNA, the CDR3 is TGTGCCAGCAGCTTTGAAAGGGCCAAGGGGTACGAGCAGTACTTC. Amino acids: CASSFERAKGYEQYF.

Regarding this clonotype: Possible read error: a much larger clone is one base away. The chain uses TRBV25-1 and TRBJ1-5, with no clear D. Germline V gives CDR1 MGHDK, CDR2 SYGVNS. The CDR3 has 13 amino acids. The ends were cut back, 10 bases at V and 6 bases at J, with 16 bases in the middle. This CDR3 reads CAIKSTESQPQHF. The DNA of the CDR3 is TGTGCCATCAAAAGCACAGAAAGTCAGCCCCAGCATTTT.

This clonotype was picked up many times. This CDR3 reads CASSVEGANNQPQHF. The CDR3 DNA reads TGTGCCAGCAGCGTAGAGGGAGCGAACAATCAGCCCCAGCATTTT. This chain uses TRBV9 with TRBJ1-5; D unresolved. The germline V gene has CDR1 SGDLS and CDR2 YYNGEE. V dropped 0 bases and J dropped 3 bases, with 10 bases sitting between them. CDR3 length equals 15 residues.

Many counts were recorded for this clonotype. The V and J genes are TRBV29-1 and TRBJ1-1, with 11 nucleotides matching TRBD1. CDR1 is SQVTM and CDR2 is ANQGSEA in the germline V gene. The CDR3 has 13 amino acids. J gave up 11 bases and V 4 bases, and 9 bases lay outside the gene matches. The CDR3 is CSVARDRGKSAFF. In DNA, the CDR3 is TGCAGCGTTGCCCGGGACAGGGGGAAGAGTGCTTTCTTT.

The gene calls are TRBV29-1 and TRBJ1-2; D is undetermined. The ends were cut back, 7 bases at V and 1 base at J, with 4 bases in the middle. CDR1 is SQVTM, CDR2 ANQGSEA, per germline. This CDR3 has 10 amino acids. CDR3 in amino acids: CSEVNYGYTF. CDR3 bases: TGCAGCGAGGTTAACTATGGCTACACCTTC.

As DNA, the CDR3 is TGTGCCAGTACGGGACAGGACTACGAGCAGTACTTC. It encodes CASTGQDYEQYF. The chain combines TRBV19 with TRBJ2-7; TRBD1 matches at 8 bases. Germline CDR1 LNHDA, CDR2 SQIVND (reference sequence). The V segment lost 7 bases and the J segment 3 bases; nucleotides outside the gene matches: 2. This CDR3 spans 12 amino acids.

There are a few counts of this clonotype. The gene calls are TRBV6-6 and TRBJ1-6, with a weak D call TRBD1 (5 bases). This CDR3 comprises 14 residues. V was clipped by 8 bases and J by 8 bases, with 16 bases between them. Per germline, CDR1 MNHNY and CDR2 SVGAGI (reference sequence). The CDR3 sequence is CASGSLGADSPLHF. CDR3 DNA sequence: TGTGCCAGCGGATCACTAGGGGCGGATTCACCCCTCCACTTT.

This clonotype was detected many times. The CDR3 loop is CSAPVLALEQYF. CDR3 nucleotide sequence: TGCAGTGCTCCGGTTCTAGCTCTCGAGCAGTACTTC. This chain joins TRBV20-1 and TRBJ2-7, with a tentative D call TRBD2 (5 bases). Germline values: CDR1 DFQATT, CDR2 SNEGSKA (reference sequence). V gave up 5 bases and J gave up 6 bases, with 14 bases separating them. The CDR3 has 12 residues.

This clonotype was seen ten or more times. This chain connects TRBV25-1 to TRBJ2-7; 11 nucleotides align to TRBD2. V shed 4 bases and J 4 bases; nucleotides not matched to a gene: 0. The germline V gene has CDR1 MGHDK and CDR2 SYGVNS. CDR3 size: 13 residues. As DNA, the CDR3 is TGTGCCAGCAGTGTAGCGGGAGGGTACGAGCAGTACTTC. Amino acids: CASSVAGGYEQYF.

This clonotype was seen only a few times. This chain's CDR3 is CASRSSGGDLQETQYF. In DNA, the CDR3 is TGTGCCAGCAGGTCCTCCGGTGGAGACCTCCAAGAGACCCAGTACTTC. This chain joins TRBV28 and TRBJ2-5, with D unresolved. The CDR3 spans 16 residues. With 6 bases removed from V and 1 base from J, the gap between germline ends came to 18 bases. Germline CDR1 is MDHEN and CDR2 is SYDVKM.